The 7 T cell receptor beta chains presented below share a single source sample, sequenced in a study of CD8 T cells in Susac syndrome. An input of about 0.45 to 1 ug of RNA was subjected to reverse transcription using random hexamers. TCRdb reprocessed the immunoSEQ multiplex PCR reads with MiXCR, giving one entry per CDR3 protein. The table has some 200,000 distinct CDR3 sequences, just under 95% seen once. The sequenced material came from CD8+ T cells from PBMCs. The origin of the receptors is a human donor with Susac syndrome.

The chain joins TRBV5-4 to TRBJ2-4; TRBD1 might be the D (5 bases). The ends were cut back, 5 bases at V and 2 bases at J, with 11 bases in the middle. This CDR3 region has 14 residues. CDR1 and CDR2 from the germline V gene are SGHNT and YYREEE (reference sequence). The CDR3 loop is CASSSPGTKNIQYF. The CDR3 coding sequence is TGTGCCAGCAGTTCCCCAGGGACCAAAAACATTCAGTACTTC.

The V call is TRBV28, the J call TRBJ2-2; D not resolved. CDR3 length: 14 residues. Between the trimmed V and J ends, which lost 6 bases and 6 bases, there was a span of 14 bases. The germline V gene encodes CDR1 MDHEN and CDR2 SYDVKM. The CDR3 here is CASSLPPPPGELFF. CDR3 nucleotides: TGTGCCAGCAGCTTACCCCCTCCCCCCGGGGAGCTGTTTTTT.

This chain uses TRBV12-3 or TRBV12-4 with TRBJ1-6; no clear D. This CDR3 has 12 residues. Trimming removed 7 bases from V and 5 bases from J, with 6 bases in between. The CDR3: CASNGNNSPLHF. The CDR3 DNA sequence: TGTGCCAGCAACGGGAATAATTCACCCCTCCACTTT.

The CDR3 protein is CASSLEPGLVNYNEQFF. The CDR3 DNA follows: TGTGCCAGCAGCTTAGAGCCGGGACTAGTAAACTACAATGAGCAGTTCTTC. The chain employs TRBV13 and TRBJ2-1, with 8 positions matching TRBD2. The trim removed 1 base at V and 3 bases at J, leaving 8 bases unmatched. This CDR3 spans 17 amino acids. CDR1 and CDR2 (germline): PRHDT, FYEKMQ (reference sequence). Complete variable domain (other parts from reference TRBV13 and TRBJ2-1): AAGVIQSPRHLIKEKRETATLKCYPIPRHDTVYWYQQGPGQDPQFLISFYEKMQSDKGSIPDRFSAQQFSDYHSELNMSSLELGDSALYFCASSLEPGLVNYNEQFFGPGTRLTVL.

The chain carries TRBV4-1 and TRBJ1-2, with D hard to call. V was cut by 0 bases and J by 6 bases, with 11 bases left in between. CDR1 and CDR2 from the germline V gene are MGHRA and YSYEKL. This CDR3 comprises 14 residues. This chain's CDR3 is CASSQDETTDGYTF. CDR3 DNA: TGCGCCAGCAGCCAAGACGAAACTACAGATGGCTACACCTTC.

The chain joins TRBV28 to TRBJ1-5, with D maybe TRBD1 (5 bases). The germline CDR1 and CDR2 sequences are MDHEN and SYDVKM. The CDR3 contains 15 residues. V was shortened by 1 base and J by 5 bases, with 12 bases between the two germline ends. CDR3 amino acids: CASSLLGTTDQPQHF. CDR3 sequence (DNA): TGTGCCAGCAGTTTATTGGGGACCACAGATCAGCCCCAGCATTTT.

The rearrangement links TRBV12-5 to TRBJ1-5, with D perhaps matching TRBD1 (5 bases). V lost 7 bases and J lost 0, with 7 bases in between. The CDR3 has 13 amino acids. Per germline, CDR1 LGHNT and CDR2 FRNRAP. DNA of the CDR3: TGTGCTAGTGCGACAGATAGCAATCAGCCCCAGCATTTT. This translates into CASATDSNQPQHF.